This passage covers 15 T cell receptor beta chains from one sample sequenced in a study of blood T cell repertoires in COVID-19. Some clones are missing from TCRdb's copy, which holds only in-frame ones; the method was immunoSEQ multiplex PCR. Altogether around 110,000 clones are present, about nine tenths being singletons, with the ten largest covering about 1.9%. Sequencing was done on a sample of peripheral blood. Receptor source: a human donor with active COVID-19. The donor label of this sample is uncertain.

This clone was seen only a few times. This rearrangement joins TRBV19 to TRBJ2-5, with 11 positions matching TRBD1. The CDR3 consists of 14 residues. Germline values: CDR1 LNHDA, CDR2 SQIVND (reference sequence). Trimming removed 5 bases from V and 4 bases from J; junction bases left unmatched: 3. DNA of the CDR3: TGTGCCAGTAGTGGACAGGGGGCCGTAGAGACCCAGTACTTC. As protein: CASSGQGAVETQYF.

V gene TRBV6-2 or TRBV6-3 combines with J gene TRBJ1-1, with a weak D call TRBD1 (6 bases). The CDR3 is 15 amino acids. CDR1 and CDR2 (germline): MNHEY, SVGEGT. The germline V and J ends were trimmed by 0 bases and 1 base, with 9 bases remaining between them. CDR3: CASSYSGTRNTEAFF. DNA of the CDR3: TGTGCCAGCAGTTACTCGGGGACACGGAACACTGAAGCTTTCTTT.

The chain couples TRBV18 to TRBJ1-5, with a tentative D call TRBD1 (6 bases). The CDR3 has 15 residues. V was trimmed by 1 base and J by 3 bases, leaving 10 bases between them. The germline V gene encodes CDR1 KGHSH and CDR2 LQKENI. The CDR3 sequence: CASSPQYRDNQPQHF. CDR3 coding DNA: TGTGCCAGCTCACCACAATACAGGGACAATCAGCCCCAGCATTTT.

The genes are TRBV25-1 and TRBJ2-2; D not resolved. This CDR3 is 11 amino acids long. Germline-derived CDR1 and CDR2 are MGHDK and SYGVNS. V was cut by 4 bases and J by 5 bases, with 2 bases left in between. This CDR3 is CASSVTGELFF. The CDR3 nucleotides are TGTGCCAGCAGTGTAACCGGGGAGCTGTTTTTT.

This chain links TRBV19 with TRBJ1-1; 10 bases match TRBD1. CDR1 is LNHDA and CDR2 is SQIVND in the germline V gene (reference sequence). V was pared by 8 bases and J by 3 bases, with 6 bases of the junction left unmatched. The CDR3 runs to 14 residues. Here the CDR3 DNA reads TGTGCCAGTGGAGACAGGGGGCGTTACACTGAAGCTTTCTTT. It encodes CASGDRGRYTEAFF.

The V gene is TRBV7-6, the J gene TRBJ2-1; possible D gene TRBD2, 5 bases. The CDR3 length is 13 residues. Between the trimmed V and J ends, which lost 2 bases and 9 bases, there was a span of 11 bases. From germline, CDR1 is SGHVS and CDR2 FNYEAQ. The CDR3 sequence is CASSLSTAGEQFF. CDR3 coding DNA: TGTGCCAGCAGCTTATCGACGGCGGGTGAGCAGTTCTTC.

CDR3 loop: CASSPRRWATQYF. CDR3 DNA: TGTGCCAGCAGCCCCCGTCGTTGGGCGACCCAGTACTTC. The V and J genes are TRBV6-2 or TRBV6-3 and TRBJ2-5, with no clear D. Germline assignment: CDR1 MNHEY and CDR2 SVGEGT. Trimming stripped 6 bases from V and 7 bases from J, with 15 bases between. This CDR3 contains 13 residues.

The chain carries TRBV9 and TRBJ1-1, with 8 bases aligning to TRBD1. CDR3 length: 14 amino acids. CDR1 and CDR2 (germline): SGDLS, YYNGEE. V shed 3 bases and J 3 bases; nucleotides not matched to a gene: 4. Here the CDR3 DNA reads TGTGCCAGCAGCGCTCGGACAGGGCACACTGAAGCTTTCTTT. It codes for CASSARTGHTEAFF.

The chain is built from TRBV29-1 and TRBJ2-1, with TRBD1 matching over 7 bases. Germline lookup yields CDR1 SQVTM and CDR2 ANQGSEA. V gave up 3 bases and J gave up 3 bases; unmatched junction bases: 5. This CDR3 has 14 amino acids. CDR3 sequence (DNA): TGCAGCGTTGAGGGCAGGGGGAACTACAATGAGCAGTTCTTC. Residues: CSVEGRGNYNEQFF.

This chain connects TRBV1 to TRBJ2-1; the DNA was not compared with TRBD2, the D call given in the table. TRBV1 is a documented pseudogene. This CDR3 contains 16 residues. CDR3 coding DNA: TGCACCAGCAGCCAATATGCGCGGGGAGCCTGGGATGAGCAGTTCTTC. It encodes CTSSQYARGAWDEQFF.

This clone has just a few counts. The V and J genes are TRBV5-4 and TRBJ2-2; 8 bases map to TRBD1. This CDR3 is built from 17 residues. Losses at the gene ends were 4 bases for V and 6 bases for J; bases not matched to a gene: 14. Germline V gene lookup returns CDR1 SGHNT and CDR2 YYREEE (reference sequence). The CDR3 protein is CASSRSSGQGVAGELFF. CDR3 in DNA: TGTGCCAGCAGCCGGTCCTCAGGACAGGGAGTCGCCGGGGAGCTGTTTTTT.

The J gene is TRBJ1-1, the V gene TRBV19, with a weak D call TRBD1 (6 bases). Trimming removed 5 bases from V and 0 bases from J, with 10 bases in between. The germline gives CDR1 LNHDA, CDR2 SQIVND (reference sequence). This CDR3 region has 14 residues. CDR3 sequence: CASSLYRVNTEAFF. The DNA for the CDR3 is TGTGCCAGTAGTTTATACAGGGTGAACACTGAAGCTTTCTTT.

CDR3 amino acids: CASSSRLLAGATDTQYF. In DNA form, the CDR3 reads TGCGCCAGCAGCTCCCGCCTACTAGCGGGGGCTACAGATACGCAGTATTTT. The chain joins TRBV5-1 to TRBJ2-3; TRBD2 aligns across 11 bases. The V gene end was trimmed by 3 bases and the J gene end by 3 bases; junction bases not matched to a gene: 9. This CDR3 contains 17 residues. Germline CDR1 reads SGHRS; CDR2 reads YFSETQ.

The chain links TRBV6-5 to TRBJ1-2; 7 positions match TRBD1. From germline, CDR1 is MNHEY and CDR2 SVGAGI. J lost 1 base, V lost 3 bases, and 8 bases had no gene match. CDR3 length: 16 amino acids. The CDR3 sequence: CASSYVAGGFNYGYTF. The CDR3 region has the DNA TGTGCCAGCAGTTATGTCGCAGGGGGGTTTAACTATGGCTACACCTTC.

The CDR3 DNA reads as TGTGCCAGCAGCCCAGAAGGCAGGGGGCCCAATGAGCAGTTCTTC. Its translation is CASSPEGRGPNEQFF. The rearrangement uses TRBV7-6 and TRBJ2-1; TRBD1 matches at 8 bases. V lost 5 bases and J lost 6; bases outside the gene matches: 9. The CDR3 contains 15 residues. Germline V gives CDR1 SGHVS, CDR2 FNYEAQ. The full variable domain, rest sourced from reference TRBV7-6 and TRBJ2-1, is GAGVSQSPRYKVTKRGQDVALRCDPISGHVSLYWYRQALGQGPEFLTYFNYEAQQDKSGLPNDRFSAERPEGSISTLTIQRTEQRDSAMYRCASSPEGRGPNEQFFGPGTRLTVL.